This TCR beta chain is drawn from a study of blood T cell repertoires in COVID-19. In the study overall: Sample material is recorded as cDNA or gDNA derived from T cells, B-cell-depleted T cells, or PBMCs.

V was cut by 6 bases and J by 8 bases, with 13 bases left in between. The germline V gene encodes CDR1 MNHEY and CDR2 SVGAGI. The CDR3 runs to 12 residues. Profiling relied on immunoSEQ multiplex PCR, and the TCRdb table lists in-frame clones only, not all of them. The sample consists of roughly 68,000 clones, 84% of them appearing once. The receptor's source is a man over 45 with active COVID-19. The J gene is TRBJ1-2, the V gene TRBV6-5, with D perhaps matching TRBD1 (5 bases). The sequenced sample was peripheral blood. The CDR3 loop reads CASRRDLGGYTF. In DNA, the CDR3 is TGTGCCAGCAGGCGGGACCTGGGGGGCTACACCTTC.